This T cell receptor beta chain was observed in a study of glioma-infiltrating T cells after dendritic cell vaccination (dated by TCRdb to the mid-2010s). With regard to the full study: Of the 15 or so glioblastoma patients in the cohort, all drawn from Phase I and II dendritic cell vaccination trials, 9 were newly diagnosed and 6 had recurrent disease. Tumor-infiltrating lymphocyte content was quantified and tumor and blood repertoires were compared in dendritic cell-vaccinated glioblastoma patients by deep sequencing of TCR beta CDR3 regions. Autologous tumor lysate-pulsed dendritic cell vaccination was administered to the patients between the early 2000s and the early 2010s. Each patient got three intradermal injections of the dendritic cell vaccine, spaced at biweekly intervals, in the arm below the axilla. Survival after dendritic cell vaccination was correlated with TCR sequencing metrics such as TIL content and the overlap between tumor and blood repertoires. To make the vaccine, monocyte-derived dendritic cells were cultured for approximately 7 days with IL-4 and GM-CSF and then pulsed overnight with autologous tumor lysate. What the study reported, not specific to this receptor: The three-group TCR overlap response model was described as speculative and requiring prospective validation. TCR clonality showed no direct relationship with survival, which suggests that a diverse polyclonal response may matter. The cohort was small and heterogeneous, only a few patients had full blood and tumor sets, and even fewer had initial-recurrent tumor pairs. After dendritic cell vaccination, a higher estimated pretreatment TIL content predicted longer time to progression and longer overall survival.

Using the immunoSEQ assay, TCRB CDR3 regions were amplified from 1.5 to 2 micrograms of genomic DNA, or from all available DNA when less than that was on hand. Multiplex PCR used 60 forward primers for TCR V beta segments and 13 reverse primers for J beta segments. To estimate the number of reads per starting template, synthetic control templates were added to each sample at limiting dilution. The Illumina HiSeq System generated sequencing reads of 87 bp. The study's processing was this. PCR and sequencing errors were removed by merging closely related sequences with a nearest neighbor algorithm. TCR overlap was defined as the percentage of unique tumor TCR beta sequences that were also found in the peripheral blood of the same patient. Drawn from immuneACCESS, this table holds only the in-frame rearrangements with V and J called that TCRdb kept. Clones are partly lost; checked studies trace under half to an unresolved V gene and leave the rest unexplained. V, J and clone size are taken as reported in that table, and D and trimming were inferred from the DNA itself. The sample table contains some 100,000 clones; only one count was recorded for about 80% of them. Of the sample, 5.5% to 7% falls within the top ten clones.

As concerns this clone: The antigen it recognizes is unknown. Base qualities are missing; no much larger clone stands one base away.

Selection of patients required sufficient residual fresh-frozen tumor tissue and over two years of available survival data. An isocitrate dehydrogenase mutation was not carried by any of the glioblastoma patients, although molecular status was otherwise variable. PBMC were collected before vaccination, two weeks after the third vaccination, and at tumor progression when it occurred. The Qiagen DNeasy Blood extraction Kit was used to extract genomic DNA. The cysteine opens and the phenylalanine closes a CDR3 of 12 amino acids. Here the CDR3 DNA is all that survives: 36 bases in frame from base 1. The TCR was taken from a human donor with glioblastoma. This sequence uses TRBV21-1 and TRBJ1-2; the table names TRBD1, a call not compared with the DNA. TRBV21-1 is shown as a pseudogene. This material consisted of blood, taken before dendritic cell vaccination. The bases are TGTGCCAGCAGCATAGACAGGGGTGGCTACACCTTC. Translated, this gives CASSIDRGGYTF.